This TCR beta chain was observed in a study of control samples from healthy donors and cancer patients. V shed 4 bases and J 4 bases; nucleotides not matched to a gene: 6. This CDR3 has 15 amino acids. Germline CDR1 and CDR2: SGHDT and YYEEEE. The table came from immunoSEQ multiplex PCR; TCRdb's copy has only in-frame clones and leaves some out. The table shows 95,000 to 100,000 clones, with around 80% occurring only once. Sequenced: blood. The genes are TRBV5-6 and TRBJ2-7; TRBD2 aligns across 12 bases. This clonotype was obtained from a man between 60 and 75 years old in good health. CDR3 sequence (DNA): TGTGCCAGCAGCCCTACTAGCGGGAGGTGGTACGAGCAGTACTTC. Its protein product is CASSPTSGRWYEQYF.